The text below deals with one TCR beta chain. Its antigen is as yet unknown. The length of the CDR3 is 16 residues. With V trimmed by 5 bases and J by 2 bases, 12 bases remained unmatched. From germline, CDR1 is SGHTA and CDR2 FQGNSA. Data came from immunoSEQ multiplex PCR; TCRdb stores just in-frame clones and leaves some out. The sample holds about 160,000 clones, about 90% seen once. This sample is drawn from a study of cytomegalovirus exposure and HLA in healthy donors. Regarding the study as a whole: The investigators catalogued about 170 TCR beta chains as cytomegalovirus-associated.

The clonotype was recovered from a woman aged 18 to 35 in good health and CMV-seropositive. The chain carries TRBV7-2 and TRBJ2-7, with TRBD2 identical over 7 bases. The sequencing sample was made of PBMCs. This CDR3 is CASSIQAGPVTYEQYF. CDR3 bases: TGTGCCAGCAGCATCCAAGCGGGGCCGGTGACCTACGAGCAGTACTTC.